Below, 18 T cell receptor beta chains from the same sample are listed, as sequenced in a study of control samples from healthy donors and cancer patients. This table comes from immunoSEQ multiplex PCR, and its TCRdb copy is limited to in-frame clones, with some not included. The sample carries some 110,000 clones, about 83% recorded once. The specimen sequenced was blood. The receptors come from a woman aged 45-59 years in good health.

J is TRBJ2-7 and V is TRBV21-1; TRBD2 is the table's D call and was not checked against the DNA. TRBV21-1 is flagged as a pseudogene. This CDR3 spans 14 amino acids. The CDR3 nucleotides read TGTGCCAGCAGGTCTAGCGGGACTGCGCGGGAGCAGTACTTC. This translates into CASRSSGTAREQYF.

This rearrangement joins TRBV6-2 or TRBV6-3 to TRBJ2-5, with D maybe TRBD2 (6 bases). CDR1 is MNHEY and CDR2 is SVGEGT in the germline V gene. The V gene lost 1 base and the J gene lost 3 bases, with 6 bases spanning the gap. The CDR3 consists of 13 residues. In DNA form, the CDR3 reads TGTGCCAGCAGTTACTGGGGGGAAGAGACCCAGTACTTC. Protein sequence: CASSYWGEETQYF.

Concerning this clone: This specimen includes other DNA sequences encoding the same CDR3. This rearrangement joins TRBV28 to TRBJ2-5; TRBD2 aligns across 10 bases. This CDR3 is built from 17 residues. Trimming at V came to 7 bases and at J to 5 bases, leaving 16 bases not matched to a gene. In germline, CDR1 is MDHEN, CDR2 SYDVKM. CDR3 in DNA: TGTGCCAGCAACCCCCCCGGAGCGGGGGGGCCTGGGGAGACCCAGTACTTC. As protein: CASNPPGAGGPGETQYF.

The chain combines TRBV19 with TRBJ2-2, with 8 bases identical to TRBD1. CDR3 length equals 15 residues. The germline gives CDR1 LNHDA, CDR2 SQIVND (reference sequence). The V and J ends lost 5 bases and 4 bases, in that order; junction bases with no gene match: 6. CDR3 nucleotides: TGTGCCAGTAGTCCTCGTGACAGGGGCACCGGGGAGCTGTTTTTT. Translating gives CASSPRDRGTGELFF.

This clone was picked up one time. The chain has TRBV9 and TRBJ1-5; D unresolved. Germline loops: CDR1 SGDLS, CDR2 YYNGEE. There are 11 residues in the CDR3. V lost 8 bases and J lost 9, with 12 bases in between. CDR3 coding DNA: TGTGCCAGGAGGGTGCTCGGGCCCCAGCATTTT. Translation gives CARRVLGPQHF.

V is TRBV2 and J is TRBJ2-2; the D gene is possibly TRBD2 (6 bases). There are 17 residues in the CDR3. With 9 bases removed from V and 1 base from J, the gap between germline ends came to 21 bases. Germline loops: CDR1 SNHLY, CDR2 FYNNEI. The CDR3 loop is CASGSVGGALNTGELFF. For the CDR3, the DNA is TGTGCCAGTGGTTCGGTCGGGGGAGCTCTGAACACCGGGGAGCTGTTTTTT.

This clone appeared once. The rearrangement links TRBV4-3 to TRBJ1-2, with D possibly TRBD1 on 5 matching bases. Trimming took 0 bases from V and 7 from J, leaving 12 bases between them. Germline CDR1 is LGHNA and CDR2 is YSLEER. CDR3 length: 14 amino acids. The DNA of the CDR3 is TGCGCCAGCAGCCAAGAATCAGGGTTTGGTGGCTACACCTTC. Protein product: CASSQESGFGGYTF.

This clone was recorded a few times. The J gene is TRBJ2-7, the V gene TRBV5-1; 7 bases agree with TRBD1. Germline assignment: CDR1 SGHRS and CDR2 YFSETQ. The CDR3 runs to 14 residues. Germline trimming cut 4 bases from V and 4 bases from J; bases unmatched to any gene: 8. CDR3 protein: CASSLQGVGYEQYF. The CDR3 coding sequence is TGCGCCAGCAGCCTGCAGGGGGTCGGGTACGAGCAGTACTTC.

This clone showed up just a few times. The V gene is TRBV24-1, the J gene TRBJ1-2; possible D gene TRBD1, 5 bases. The germline V gene encodes CDR1 KGHDR and CDR2 SFDVKD. V lost 2 bases and J lost 4, with 16 bases in between. This CDR3 region has 16 residues. The CDR3 loop reads CATSDSGTLYLYGYTF. CDR3 sequence (DNA): TGTGCCACCAGTGATTCGGGGACCCTGTATCTCTATGGCTACACCTTC.

The V gene is TRBV7-9, the J gene TRBJ2-3; TRBD2 is a possible D gene (7 bases). CDR1 and CDR2 (germline): SEHNR, FQNEAQ (reference sequence). The CDR3 has 17 residues. The V end was cut by 5 bases, the J end by 3 bases, with 21 bases between. CDR3 bases: TGTGCCAGCAGCCATTACCCGGGGGGCGTCGGAACAGATACGCAGTATTTT. Translation: CASSHYPGGVGTDTQYF.

The rearrangement joins TRBV23-1 to TRBJ1-3, with D unresolved. TRBV23-1 is noted as an ORF with a role that remains uncertain. Trimming left V 0 bases short and J 4 bases short, with 13 bases between. The CDR3 is made up of 16 amino acids. The CDR3 here is CASSQSCSLGGNTIYF. DNA for the CDR3: TGCGCCAGCAGTCAATCTTGCTCGCTCGGGGGAAACACCATATATTTT.

The chain employs TRBV11-3 and TRBJ2-7; no definite D call. The germline V gene encodes CDR1 SGHNT and CDR2 YENEEA. The V end was cut by 0 bases, the J end by 6 bases, with 6 bases between. The CDR3 runs to 12 residues. This CDR3 reads CASSLEAVEQYF. The CDR3 DNA reads as TGTGCCAGCAGCTTAGAGGCGGTCGAGCAGTACTTC.

V usage is TRBV5-1 and J usage is TRBJ1-4, with unresolved D. The CDR3 loop spans 15 amino acids. Germline V gene lookup returns CDR1 SGHRS and CDR2 YFSETQ. V was trimmed by 3 bases and J by 0 bases, leaving 9 bases between them. CDR3 residues: CASSSGSATNEKLFF. The CDR3 DNA reads TGCGCCAGCAGCTCCGGGTCCGCAACTAATGAAAAACTGTTTTTT.

The chain couples TRBV13 to TRBJ2-1; TRBD2 matches at 14 bases. CDR3 length: 16 amino acids. The V and J ends lost 5 bases and 4 bases, in that order; junction bases with no gene match: 4. CDR1 is PRHDT and CDR2 is FYEKMQ in the germline V gene (reference sequence). The chain's CDR3 is CASSRGLAGVYNEQFF. CDR3 DNA: TGTGCCAGCAGCAGGGGACTAGCGGGAGTTTACAATGAGCAGTTCTTC.

V and J are TRBV5-4 and TRBJ1-2; TRBD1 matches at 9 bases. With V trimmed by 3 bases and J by 0 bases, 3 bases remained unmatched. The CDR3 consists of 15 residues. Germline CDR1 reads SGHNT; CDR2 reads YYREEE (reference sequence). CDR3 nucleotide sequence: TGTGCCAGCAGCTCCGGGACAGGGACTAACTATGGCTACACCTTC. This codes for CASSSGTGTNYGYTF.

V and J are TRBV28 and TRBJ2-7, with D perhaps being TRBD1 or TRBD2 (6 bases each). The CDR3 is 15 amino acids. The ends were cut back, 1 base at V and 6 bases at J, with 16 bases in the middle. Germline V gene sequence: CDR1 MDHEN, CDR2 SYDVKM. This chain's CDR3 is CASSLSGGLRFEQYF. In DNA form, the CDR3 reads TGTGCCAGCAGTTTATCTGGGGGGCTACGGTTCGAGCAGTACTTC.

The CDR3 DNA reads TGCAGTGCTAGTGGGCGACTGGGCTCTGGAAACACCATATATTTT. Its translation is CSASGRLGSGNTIYF. The rearrangement joins TRBV20-1 to TRBJ1-3; D is uncertain. The CDR3 loop spans 15 amino acids. Germline CDR1 is DFQATT and CDR2 is SNEGSKA (reference sequence). Trimming stripped 3 bases from V and 0 bases from J, with 12 bases between.

The J gene is TRBJ1-5, the V gene TRBV19; D is unresolved. CDR3 size: 13 residues. Germline V gene sequence: CDR1 LNHDA, CDR2 SQIVND (reference sequence). Deletions cut 3 bases from V and 6 bases from J, with 9 bases between. The CDR3, as DNA: TGTGCCAGTAGTATTGATGGCGGTCAGCCCCAGCATTTT. Translated, it gives CASSIDGGQPQHF.